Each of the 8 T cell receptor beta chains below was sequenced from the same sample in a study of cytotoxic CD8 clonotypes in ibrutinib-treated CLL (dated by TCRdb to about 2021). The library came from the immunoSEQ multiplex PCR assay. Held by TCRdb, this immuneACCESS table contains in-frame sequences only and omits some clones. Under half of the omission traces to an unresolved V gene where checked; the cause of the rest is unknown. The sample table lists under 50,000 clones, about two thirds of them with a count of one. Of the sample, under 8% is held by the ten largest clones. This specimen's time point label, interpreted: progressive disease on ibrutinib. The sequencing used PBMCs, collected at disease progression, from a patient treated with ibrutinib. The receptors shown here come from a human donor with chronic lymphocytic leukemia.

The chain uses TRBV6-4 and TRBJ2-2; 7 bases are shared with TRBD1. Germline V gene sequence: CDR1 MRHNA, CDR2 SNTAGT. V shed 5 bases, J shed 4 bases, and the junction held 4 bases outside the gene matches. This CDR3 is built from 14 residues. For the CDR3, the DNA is TGTGCCAGCAGTCAAGCAGGGGGCACCGGGGAGCTGTTTTTT. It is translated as CASSQAGGTGELFF.

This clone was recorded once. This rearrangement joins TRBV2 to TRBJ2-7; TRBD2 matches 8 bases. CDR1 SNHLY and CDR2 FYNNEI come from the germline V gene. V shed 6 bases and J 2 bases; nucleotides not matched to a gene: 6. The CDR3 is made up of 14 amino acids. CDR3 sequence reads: CASRLTSEPYEQYF. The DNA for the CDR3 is TGTGCCAGCAGGCTGACTAGCGAACCCTACGAGCAGTACTTC.

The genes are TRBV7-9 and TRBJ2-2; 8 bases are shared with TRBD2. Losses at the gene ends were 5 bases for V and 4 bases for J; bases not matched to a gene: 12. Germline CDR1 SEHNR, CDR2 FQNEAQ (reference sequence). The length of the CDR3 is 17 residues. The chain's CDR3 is CASSPTSGLDGTGELFF. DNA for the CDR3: TGTGCCAGCAGCCCAACGTCGGGACTAGACGGCACCGGGGAGCTGTTTTTT. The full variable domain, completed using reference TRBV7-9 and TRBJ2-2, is DTGVSQNPRHKITKRGQNVTFRCDPISEHNRLYWYRQTLGQGPEFLTYFQNEAQLEKSRLLSDRFSAERPKGSFSTLEIQRTEQGDSAMYLCASSPTSGLDGTGELFFGEGSRLTVL.

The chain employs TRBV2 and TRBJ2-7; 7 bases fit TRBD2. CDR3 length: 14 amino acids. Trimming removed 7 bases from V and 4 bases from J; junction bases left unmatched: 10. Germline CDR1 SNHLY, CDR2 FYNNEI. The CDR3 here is CASIAGPGLYEQYF. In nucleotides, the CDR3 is TGTGCCAGCATCGCAGGCCCGGGACTATACGAGCAGTACTTC. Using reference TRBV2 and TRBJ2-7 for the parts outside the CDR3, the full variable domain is EPEVTQTPSHQVTQMGQEVILRCVPISNHLYFYWYRQILGQKVEFLVSFYNNEISEKSEIFDDQFSVERPDGSNFTLKIRSTKLEDSAMYFCASIAGPGLYEQYFGPGTRLTVT.

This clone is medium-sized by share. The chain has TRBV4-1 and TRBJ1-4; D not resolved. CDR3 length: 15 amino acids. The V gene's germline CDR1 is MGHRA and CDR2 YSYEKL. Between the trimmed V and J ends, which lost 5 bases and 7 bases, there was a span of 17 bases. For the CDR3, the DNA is TGCGCCAGCAGCGCCGACCGGGGAGTATTTGAAAAACTGTTTTTT. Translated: CASSADRGVFEKLFF.

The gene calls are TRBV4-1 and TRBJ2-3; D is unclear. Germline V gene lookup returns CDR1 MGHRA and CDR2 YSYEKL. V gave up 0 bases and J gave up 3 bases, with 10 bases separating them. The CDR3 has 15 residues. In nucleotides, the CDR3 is TGCGCCAGCAGCCAAGATCAGGCCACTACAGATACGCAGTATTTT. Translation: CASSQDQATTDTQYF.

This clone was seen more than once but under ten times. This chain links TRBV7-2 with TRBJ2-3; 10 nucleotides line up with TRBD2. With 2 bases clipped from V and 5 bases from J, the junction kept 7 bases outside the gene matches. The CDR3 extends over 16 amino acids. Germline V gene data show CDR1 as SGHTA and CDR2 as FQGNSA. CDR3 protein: CASSLRLAGGIDTQYF. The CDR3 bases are TGTGCCAGCAGCTTACGGTTAGCGGGAGGTATAGATACGCAGTATTTT.

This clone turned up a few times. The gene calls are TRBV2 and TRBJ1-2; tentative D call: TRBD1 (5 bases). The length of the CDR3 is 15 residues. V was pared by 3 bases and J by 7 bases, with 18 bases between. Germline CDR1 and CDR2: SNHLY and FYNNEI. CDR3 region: CASSDMGGRIRGYTF. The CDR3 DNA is TGTGCCAGCAGTGATATGGGGGGTCGAATTCGTGGCTACACCTTC.